The next 21 T cell receptor beta chains were all read from a single sample in a study of vaccination effects on CD4 cells after COVID-19. Their recognized antigens are unknown. Sequencing was performed with immunoSEQ multiplex PCR; in TCRdb, only in-frame clones are kept and a portion is missing. The sample includes just under 75,000 clones, about four fifths seen only once; the top ten take over 2.5%. After expansion with viral peptide pools in the ViraFEST assay, antigen-specific CD4+ T cells were sequenced. With nine to eleven days of culture completed, CD4+ T cells were isolated. Vaccinees lacked prior SARS-CoV-2 infection and tested negative for nucleocapsid antibodies. Sequenced material: CD4+ T cells from PBMCs cultured with HCoV-NL63 spike peptides, taken before COVID-19 vaccination. The source of these receptors is a human donor who received a COVID-19 vaccine.

The genes are TRBV7-8 and TRBJ2-3, with D unresolved. V dropped 0 bases and J dropped 3 bases, with 10 bases sitting between them. The CDR3 runs to 15 residues. Germline V gene data show CDR1 as SGHVS and CDR2 as FQNEAQ. In DNA, the CDR3 is TGTGCCAGCAGCTTAGCCCGAGGACGGACAGATACGCAGTATTTT. This codes for CASSLARGRTDTQYF.

V is TRBV5-1 and J is TRBJ1-4; D not resolved. Per germline, CDR1 SGHRS and CDR2 YFSETQ. The CDR3 is made up of 14 amino acids. V was trimmed by 1 base and J by 4 bases, leaving 8 bases between them. The CDR3 is CASSLWASNEKLFF. For the CDR3, the DNA is TGCGCCAGCAGCTTGTGGGCAAGTAATGAAAAACTGTTTTTT.

This clone was found a few times. The V and J genes are TRBV24-1 and TRBJ2-3; 10 bases are shared with TRBD2. Germline V gene sequence: CDR1 KGHDR, CDR2 SFDVKD. There are 15 residues in the CDR3. V lost 4 bases and J lost 7; bases outside the gene matches: 7. The CDR3 loop is CATSDQSGGANTQYF. The CDR3 DNA is TGTGCCACCAGTGACCAAAGCGGGGGGGCTAATACGCAGTATTTT.

The chain uses TRBV10-3 and TRBJ2-5; D is perhaps TRBD2 (5 bases). In germline, CDR1 is ENHRY, CDR2 SYGVKD. The CDR3 is made up of 15 amino acids. V dropped 2 bases and J dropped 5 bases, with 15 bases sitting between them. The CDR3 sequence: CAISEGVAGGETQYF. The CDR3 DNA is TGTGCCATCAGTGAGGGGGTGGCAGGCGGGGAGACCCAGTACTTC.

This clone has just one count. The chain is built from TRBV5-1 and TRBJ2-3; the D gene is possibly TRBD2 (6 bases). The V gene's germline CDR1 is SGHRS and CDR2 YFSETQ. The CDR3 is made up of 14 amino acids. Trimming took off 0 bases at V and 4 bases at J, with 9 bases between the two ends. CDR3 coding DNA: TGCGCCAGCAGCTTGGGCGGGGCCGCAGATACGCAGTATTTT. This encodes CASSLGGAADTQYF.

This clone was seen a handful of times. The chain has TRBV24-1 and TRBJ1-5; D uncertain. This CDR3 region has 12 residues. V lost 2 bases and J lost 3, with 1 base in between. From germline, CDR1 is KGHDR and CDR2 SFDVKD. The CDR3, as DNA: TGTGCCACCAGTGATTCCAATCAGCCCCAGCATTTT. Translating gives CATSDSNQPQHF.

This clone occurred once. J is TRBJ2-5 and V is TRBV24-1; 7 nucleotides agree with TRBD1. The CDR3 is made up of 15 amino acids. Trimming took 4 bases from V and 2 from J; bases not matched to a gene: 6. Per the germline V gene, CDR1 is KGHDR and CDR2 is SFDVKD. The CDR3 DNA sequence: TGTGCCACCAGTGAGAGGGACAGACGACAAGAGACCCAGTACTTC. It is translated as CATSERDRRQETQYF.

This clone has only a few counts. The chain employs TRBV7-3 and TRBJ1-1; maybe TRBD1 (6 bases). V dropped 5 bases and J dropped 1 base, with 14 bases sitting between them. Germline values: CDR1 SGHTA, CDR2 FQGTGA. The CDR3 is made up of 15 amino acids. The CDR3 DNA is TGTGCCAGCAGCCCACAGGGTAATCAGAACACTGAAGCTTTCTTT. Protein product: CASSPQGNQNTEAFF.

The chain has TRBV7-3 and TRBJ2-1; 11 nucleotides align to TRBD2. CDR1 and CDR2 (germline): SGHTA, FQGTGA. V lost 6 bases, J lost 10 bases, and 11 bases stayed unmatched. This CDR3 contains 15 residues. The CDR3 reads CASRRLAGTRDEQFF. The CDR3 DNA follows: TGTGCCAGCAGGAGACTAGCGGGGACTCGAGACGAGCAGTTCTTC.

The chain uses TRBV5-1 and TRBJ2-3, with 7 bases identical to TRBD1. The CDR3 loop spans 16 amino acids. V shed 4 bases, J shed 4 bases, and the junction held 12 bases outside the gene matches. Germline lookup yields CDR1 SGHRS and CDR2 YFSETQ. The CDR3, as DNA: TGCGCCAGCAGCGGTCTAACAGGGGTAGGCGCAGATACGCAGTATTTT. The encoded protein is CASSGLTGVGADTQYF.

The J gene is TRBJ1-3, the V gene TRBV28, with 7 positions matching TRBD1. CDR1 is MDHEN, CDR2 SYDVKM, per germline. Trimming cost V 5 bases and J 4 bases; bases outside gene matches: 8. The CDR3 is 15 amino acids. The chain's CDR3 is CASSPTGWAGNTIYF. The CDR3 DNA reads TGTGCCAGCAGTCCGACAGGGTGGGCCGGAAACACCATATATTTT.

The chain links TRBV27 to TRBJ1-2; D gene ambiguous. The V and J ends lost 6 bases and 4 bases respectively, with 12 bases between them. CDR1 MNHEY and CDR2 SMNVEV come from the germline V gene (reference sequence). The CDR3 runs 13 residues. The DNA of the CDR3 is TGTGCCAGCAGACCGGACCCAGCCTATGGCTACACCTTC. Protein sequence: CASRPDPAYGYTF.

The rearrangement uses TRBV7-2 and TRBJ2-7, with 8 bases matching TRBD2. CDR1 SGHTA and CDR2 FQGNSA come from the germline V gene. The CDR3 covers 15 residues. With V trimmed by 3 bases and J by 2 bases, 6 bases remained unmatched. The CDR3: CASSLGAGAPYEQYV. The CDR3 bases are TGTGCCAGCAGCTTGGGAGCGGGGGCCCCCTACGAGCAGTACGTC.

In its sample, this clone was seen once. The genes are TRBV6-5 and TRBJ1-1; weak D call: TRBD1 (5 bases). The CDR3 has 14 amino acids. Looked up from germline, CDR1 is MNHEY and CDR2 is SVGAGI. V dropped 3 bases and J dropped 4 bases, with 12 bases sitting between them. CDR3 amino acids: CASSYRGDPTEAFF. The CDR3 coding sequence is TGTGCCAGCAGTTATAGAGGGGATCCCACTGAAGCTTTCTTT.

The chain combines TRBV7-9 with TRBJ2-1, with D possibly being TRBD1 (6 bases). The CDR3 sequence is 15 residues long. V dropped 3 bases and J dropped 5 bases, with 14 bases sitting between them. CDR1 SEHNR and CDR2 FQNEAQ come from the germline V gene (reference sequence). The CDR3 DNA reads as TGTGCCAGCAGCTTCGCCAGGGGTTGGGACAATGAGCAGTTCTTC. Translating it yields CASSFARGWDNEQFF.

The gene calls are TRBV6-1 and TRBJ2-1; D remains ambiguous. Germline CDR1 and CDR2: MNHNS and SASEGT. The CDR3 spans 17 residues. V was pared by 0 bases and J by 2 bases, with 14 bases between. CDR3 loop: CASSEASHSPTYNEQFF. CDR3 in DNA: TGTGCCAGCAGTGAAGCGAGTCACAGCCCCACCTACAATGAGCAGTTCTTC.

The chain recombines TRBV18 with TRBJ2-3; D perhaps matches TRBD2 (5 bases). Deletions cut 2 bases from V and 4 bases from J, with 19 bases between. In germline, CDR1 is KGHSH, CDR2 LQKENI. The CDR3 spans 17 residues. The CDR3 DNA reads as TGTGCCAGCTCACCAAGGAGTTTCCGGGGTGGCGCAGATACGCAGTATTTT. The encoded protein is CASSPRSFRGGADTQYF.

The chain carries TRBV6-6 and TRBJ1-1, with unresolved D. The CDR3 length is 12 residues. Trimming pared 6 bases from V and 2 bases from J, leaving 7 bases between. Germline V gene data show CDR1 as MNHNY and CDR2 as SVGAGI (reference sequence). The CDR3 region is CASSPVNTEAFF. CDR3 sequence (DNA): TGTGCCAGCAGCCCTGTTAACACTGAAGCTTTCTTT.

The chain employs TRBV2 and TRBJ1-2; 8 bases match TRBD1. V lost 11 bases and J lost 7; bases outside the gene matches: 15. The germline CDR1 and CDR2 sequences are SNHLY and FYNNEI. CDR3 length equals 14 residues. Written as DNA, the CDR3 is TGTGCCTCCAATCTTGACAGGGGTGAGGCTGGCTACACCTTC. It codes for CASNLDRGEAGYTF.

The V call is TRBV20-1, the J call TRBJ1-4; D gene ambiguous. Trimming shortened V by 3 bases and J by 8 bases, and 4 bases separated the two germline ends. CDR3 length: 10 residues. Germline V lookup: CDR1 DFQATT, CDR2 SNEGSKA (reference sequence). The CDR3 spells CSASGEKLFF. CDR3 nucleotide sequence: TGCAGTGCTAGCGGGGAAAAACTGTTTTTT.

The chain joins TRBV10-3 to TRBJ2-5, with 7 bases lining up with TRBD2. Germline assignment: CDR1 ENHRY and CDR2 SYGVKD. This CDR3 spans 12 amino acids. Germline trimming cut 6 bases from V and 2 bases from J; bases unmatched to any gene: 0. This CDR3 reads CAIRGGQETQYF. CDR3 coding DNA: TGTGCCATCAGGGGGGGGCAAGAGACCCAGTACTTC.